This TCR beta chain was found in a study of blood T cells in healthy people across ages. This clonotype was recorded a few times. Its specificity is not known. Investigators took about 9.2 milliliters of peripheral blood from every donor. Through a sample-barcoded 5' primer and a J-beta primer mix, a second PCR was run for roughly 6 to 11 cycles. There were at least 2.5 million CDR3-containing paired-end reads obtained from each sample. Via MiXCR, TCRdb re-called the 5' RACE reads, giving one row per CDR3 protein. This sample has 550,000 to 750,000 distinct CDR3 sequences; under 25% occur once, and the top ten carry roughly 3.6%. Whole-study results and caveats: Among long-lived donors, naive CD4+ cells were more numerous and diversity higher than in aged donors.

Trimming at V came to 6 bases and at J to 1 base, leaving 6 bases not matched to a gene. The CDR3 has 15 residues. In germline, CDR1 is MDHEN, CDR2 SYDVKM. The sample was blood. The chain links TRBV28 to TRBJ2-7, with 10 bases fitting TRBD2. This receptor was taken from a man aged 65 to 85 in good health. CDR3 DNA: TGTGCCAGCAGCCTTCTAGCGGGAGTGTCCTACGAGCAGTACTTC. It encodes CASSLLAGVSYEQYF.